This T cell receptor beta chain was observed in a study of OX40 agonist ivuxolimab in advanced cancers. Looking at the study overall: Intravenous ivuxolimab was administered to patients every 2 weeks at 0.01 to 10 mg/kg. Each dose-escalation patient presented with hepatocellular carcinoma, melanoma, renal cell or head and neck cancer. Prior anti-PD-1, anti-PD-L1 or anti-CTLA-4 therapy was allowed; more than 30% had some.

Germline V CDR1 and CDR2: SGHDN, FVKESK. The CDR3 spans 18 residues. V dropped 4 bases and J dropped 4; count of bases not matched to a gene: 10. The repertoire was sequenced with immunoSEQ multiplex PCR; TCRdb's copy has only in-frame clones and lacks some. The sample yields some 50,000 clones, approximately 91% seen once. The sequence derives from an adult with an advanced solid tumor such as melanoma, head and neck, liver or kidney cancer. This specimen was CD4+ or CD8+ T cells sorted from blood, taken in a trial of the OX40 agonist ivuxolimab. The J gene is TRBJ2-3, the V gene TRBV14; 14 bases map to TRBD2. The CDR3 is CASSLGLAGVPGPDTQYF. CDR3 nucleotides: TGTGCCAGCAGCCTGGGACTAGCGGGAGTTCCCGGGCCAGATACGCAGTATTTT. Based on the CDR3 plus reference TRBV14 and TRBJ2-3, the full variable domain is EAGVTQFPSHSVIEKGQTVTLRCDPISGHDNLYWYRRVMGKEIKFLLHFVKESKQDESGMPNNRFLAERTGGTYSTLKVQPAELEDSGVYFCASSLGLAGVPGPDTQYFGPGTRLTVL.